A selection of T cell receptor beta chains follows, all from one sample in a study of cytomegalovirus exposure and HLA in healthy donors. Sequenced by immunoSEQ multiplex PCR; TCRdb stores in-frame clones only, minus some. Among 200,000 to 250,000 clones listed, under 95% were seen once. Material: PBMCs. The receptors come from a woman aged 18-29 years in good health and CMV-seronegative. Each CDR3 is given with its conserved first and last residue. Each record gives: J gene, clone size, V gene, D gene, CDR3 DNA, CDR3 protein. The D gene is left open where the match is weak. A row's size may be missing; if present it is once, few, many or a size class.

TRBJ2-7 | . | TRBV12-5 | TRBD1 | TGTGCTAGTGGTTTAGGGCGGGACAGGGGTCCGTACGAGCAGTACTTC | CASGLGRDRGPYEQYF
TRBJ2-7 | . | TRBV7-8 | . | TGTGCCAGCAGCTTAGCGGAGGGGTACGAGCAGTACTTC | CASSLAEGYEQYF
TRBJ2-7 | . | TRBV12-5 | TRBD2 | TGTGCTAGTAGGCGGGGGAGGAATCCGCCGCCCTACGAGCAGTACTTC | CASRRGRNPPPYEQYF
TRBJ1-1 | . | TRBV6-6 | . | TGTGCCAGCAGTTATACACAGGGAGTTGAAGCTTTCTTT | CASSYTQGVEAFF
TRBJ2-7 | . | TRBV28 | . | TGTGCCAGCAGTTTACCTTTGACAGTTCGCGAGCAGTACTTC | CASSLPLTVREQYF
TRBJ2-1 | . | TRBV5-1 | TRBD2 | TGCGCCAGCAGCTGGTGGGAGGGCCTTCTATCGAATGAGCAGTTCTTC | CASSWWEGLLSNEQFF
TRBJ2-3 | . | TRBV30 | TRBD2 | TGTGCCTGGAGTGGGGGACTGGGGAGGGGAGATACGCAGTATTTT | CAWSGGLGRGDTQYF
TRBJ1-1 | once | TRBV5-1 | . | TGCGCCAGCAGCAGAATCGCGGACACTGAAGCTTTCTTT | CASSRIADTEAFF
TRBJ1-1 | . | TRBV30 | . | TGTGCCTGGAGTACAGAGAGGAACACTGAAGCTTTCTTT | CAWSTERNTEAFF
TRBJ1-5 | . | TRBV19 | TRBD1 | TGTGCCAGTAGTATCCGAGGGGGCTTCAATCAGCCCCAGCATTTT | CASSIRGGFNQPQHF
TRBJ1-1 | . | TRBV7-6 | TRBD1 | TGTGCCAGCAGCTTAGCGAGGACAGGTGAAGCTTTCTTT | CASSLARTGEAFF
TRBJ2-2 | . | TRBV6-5 | . | TGTGCCAGCAGAAGGGCCAGGGTCTCCGGGGAGCTGTTTTTT | CASRRARVSGELFF
TRBJ2-5 | . | TRBV28 | TRBD1 | TGTGCCAGCAGTTTAGTCGACAGGGACCAAGAGACCCAGTACTTC | CASSLVDRDQETQYF
TRBJ1-5 | . | TRBV30 | . | TGTGCCTGGAGTTCCGGTGACAGTCGCAATCAGCCCCAGCATTTT | CAWSSGDSRNQPQHF
TRBJ2-1 | . | TRBV4-2 | . | TGTGCCAGCAGCCAAGACAGGGGCAACTCCTACAATGAGCAGTTCTTC | CASSQDRGNSYNEQFF
TRBJ1-2 | . | TRBV10-3 | TRBD1 | TGTGCCATCAGTTCCCCGACAGGGGGTTATGGCTACACCTTC | CAISSPTGGYGYTF
TRBJ1-1 | . | TRBV6-1 | . | TGTGCCAGCACCCGCCGGGTTAACACTGAAGCTTTCTTT | CASTRRVNTEAFF
TRBJ2-1 | . | TRBV5-5 | TRBD1 | TGTGCCAGCAGCCGTGAGGGACAGGCCTACAATGAGCAGTTCTTC | CASSREGQAYNEQFF
TRBJ2-4 | . | TRBV7-2 | TRBD1 | TGTGCCAGCAGCCCCGACAGGGGTGACATTCAGTACTTC | CASSPDRGDIQYF
TRBJ2-2 | . | TRBV6-1 | TRBD2 | TGTGCCAGCAGTGAATTTCCGGGACTAGCGGGAAACACCGGGGAGCTGTTTTTT | CASSEFPGLAGNTGELFF
TRBJ2-1 | . | TRBV7-8 | . | TGTGCCAGCAGCTTAGATCGGGCCCGTGGGGGGAATGAGCAGTTCTTC | CASSLDRARGGNEQFF
TRBJ1-6 | . | TRBV28 | . | TGTGCCAGCTGGAGATCCGTTAATTCACCCCTCCACTTT | CASWRSVNSPLHF
TRBJ1-2 | . | TRBV5-1 | TRBD1 | TGCGCCAGCAGCCCGGGACAGGTCGACCCGTATGGCTACACCTTC | CASSPGQVDPYGYTF
TRBJ2-2 | . | TRBV9 | . | TGTGCCAGCAGCGAGGGGTGGGTGAACTGGGAGCTGTTTTTT | CASSEGWVNWELFF
TRBJ2-7 | . | TRBV28 | TRBD2 | TGTGCCAGCAGTCAGAGGACTAGCGGGGATCTGATGTACTTC | CASSQRTSGDLMYF
TRBJ1-2 | . | TRBV10-2 | TRBD1 | TGCGCCAGCAGGGGGGGACAGGGAGTCTACTATGGCTACACCTTC | CASRGGQGVYYGYTF
TRBJ1-2 | . | TRBV6-1 | . | TGTGCCAGCAGTGAAGGGGGCCACTATGGCTACACCTTC | CASSEGGHYGYTF
TRBJ2-3 | . | TRBV9 | . | TGTGCCAGCAGCCCCCGACTCGTCTTTGATACGCAGTATTTT | CASSPRLVFDTQYF
TRBJ2-7 | . | TRBV6-5 | . | TGTGCCAGCAGTCCACCCCCAGGGAGGTTGCAGTACTTC | CASSPPPGRLQYF
TRBJ1-2 | . | TRBV6-5 | . | TGTGCCAGCAGTTACTCGACAGGTGGCGGCTACACCTTC | CASSYSTGGGYTF
TRBJ2-3 | . | TRBV19 | . | TGTGCCAGTAGTATCCCGGGACTCCCCGACCCGGATACGCAGTATTTT | CASSIPGLPDPDTQYF
TRBJ2-7 | . | TRBV6-1 | . | TGTGCCAGCAGCACGGGATACGAGCAGTACTTC | CASSTGYEQYF
TRBJ1-4 | . | TRBV19 | . | TGTGCCAGTTCCTACAGGGAGATTGAGGAAAAACTGTTTTTT | CASSYREIEEKLFF
TRBJ2-3 | . | TRBV25-1 | . | TGTGCCAGCAGTGAGAGGGATACGCAGTATTTT | CASSERDTQYF
TRBJ2-1 | once | TRBV29-1 | . | TGCAGCGTTGGCCTTAGGGGAAGCTCCTACAATGAGCAGTTCTTC | CSVGLRGSSYNEQFF
TRBJ2-1 | . | TRBV7-8 | TRBD2 | TGTGCCAGCAGCTTTAGCGGGAGGGCGGTCAATGAGCAGTTCTTC | CASSFSGRAVNEQFF
TRBJ2-7 | . | TRBV19 | TRBD1 | TGTGCCAGTAGAGCCCGATCGACAGGGGACAGGGAAACCTACGAGCAGTACTTC | CASRARSTGDRETYEQYF
TRBJ2-7 | . | TRBV6-5 | . | TGTGCCAGCAGTTTCGGAGTTCAGAGGTACTTC | CASSFGVQRYF
TRBJ2-5 | . | TRBV27 | TRBD1 | TGTGCCAGCAGTTACAGGGGAAGGCAAGAGACCCAGTACTTC | CASSYRGRQETQYF
TRBJ2-7 | once | TRBV27 | TRBD1 | TGTGCCAGCAGTCCCTGGACAGGGTACGAGCAGTACTTC | CASSPWTGYEQYF
TRBJ2-7 | . | TRBV7-3 | . | TGTGCCAGCAGCCCACAGGGATCATCCTACGAGCAGTACTTC | CASSPQGSSYEQYF
TRBJ1-1 | . | TRBV30 | . | TGTGTCTGCAAAGGGAGACCCGAAGCTTTCTTT | CVCKGRPEAFF
TRBJ2-1 | . | TRBV15 | . | TGTGCCACCAGCAGACCAACCCACCCTAACAGGGCTCGGCGATCCTGCAATGAGCAGTTCTTC | CATSRPTHPNRARRSCNEQFF
TRBJ2-1 | . | TRBV5-1 | . | TGCGCCAGCAGCTTTTCCCTAACACTAGCCCCGGATGAGCAGTTCTTC | CASSFSLTLAPDEQFF